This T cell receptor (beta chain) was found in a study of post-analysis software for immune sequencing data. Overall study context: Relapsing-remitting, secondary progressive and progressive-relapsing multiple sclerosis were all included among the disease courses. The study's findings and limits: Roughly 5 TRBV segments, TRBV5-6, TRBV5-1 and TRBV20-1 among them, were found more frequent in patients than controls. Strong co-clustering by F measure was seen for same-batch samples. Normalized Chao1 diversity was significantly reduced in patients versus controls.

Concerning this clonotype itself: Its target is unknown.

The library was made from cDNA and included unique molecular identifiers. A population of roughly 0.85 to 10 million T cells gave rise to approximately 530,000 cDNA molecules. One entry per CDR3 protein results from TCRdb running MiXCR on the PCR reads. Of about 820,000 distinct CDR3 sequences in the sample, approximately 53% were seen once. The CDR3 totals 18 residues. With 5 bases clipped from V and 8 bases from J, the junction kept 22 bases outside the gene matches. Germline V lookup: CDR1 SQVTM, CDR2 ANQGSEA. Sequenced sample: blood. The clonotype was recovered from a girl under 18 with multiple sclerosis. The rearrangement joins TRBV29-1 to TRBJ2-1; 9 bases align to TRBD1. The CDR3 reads CSVSTPPVGTGLLDEQFF. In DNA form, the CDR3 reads TGCAGCGTTTCTACTCCCCCGGTAGGGACAGGGTTGTTAGATGAGCAGTTCTTC.